The T cell receptor (beta chain) under discussion was sequenced for a study of T-cell reconstitution after alpha-beta-depleted transplantation in children. With 6 bases clipped from V and 7 bases from J, the junction kept 13 bases outside the gene matches. Germline V CDR1 and CDR2: DFQATT, SNEGSKA (reference sequence). This CDR3 is 15 amino acids long. Researchers prepared the TCRbeta library using unique molecular identifiers, the study reports. TCRdb ran MiXCR on the PCR reads and lists one entry per CDR3 protein. The repertoire holds 450,000 to 700,000 distinct CDR3 sequences, with more than 20% as singletons. Study results and limitations: When one year had passed after transplant, most T-cell counts and diversity came from newly produced T cells. Several hundred rapidly expanded clones from non-depleted graft cells reportedly supplied alpha-beta T cells about two months post-transplant.

As regards this clonotype: Antigen: not known.

This TCR came from a boy less than two years old with Wiskott-Aldrich syndrome, due to receive a stem cell transplant. This material consisted of PBMCs, taken before TCRalphabeta/CD19-depleted stem cell transplant. The V call is TRBV20-1, the J call TRBJ2-2, with 8 bases lining up with TRBD2. In nucleotides, the CDR3 is TGCAGTGCCCAGAGGCAGCGGGAGTCCCTCGGGGAGCTGTTTTTT. Amino acids: CSAQRQRESLGELFF.